A selection of T cell receptor beta chains follows, all from one sample in a study of identical twins. TCRdb reprocessed the 5' RACE reads via MiXCR and lists one record per CDR3 protein. The sample has about 570,000 distinct CDR3 sequences, over 8.5% seen once. The data also belong to a second study, concerning yellow fever vaccine responses in identical twins.

Sequenced: PBMCs. Receptor source: a woman aged 18-29 years in good health. The CDR3 runs from the conserved cysteine through the conserved F or W. D genes are given only for firm matches. Size values are once, few and many counts, or a class for expanded clones, and some rows have none.

V gene,CDR3 length,J gene,D gene,clone size,CDR3 protein,CDR3 DNA
TRBV12-3/TRBV12-4,14,TRBJ2-7,.,.,CASSWGIQRYEQYF,TGTGCCAGCAGTTGGGGCATACAGCGCTACGAGCAGTACTTC
TRBV13,13,TRBJ2-7,.,many,CASSQGAFYEQYF,TGTGCCAGCAGCCAAGGGGCCTTCTACGAGCAGTACTTC
TRBV6-1,15,TRBJ1-2,.,.,CASSGVDSPNYGYTF,TGTGCCAGCAGTGGCGTGGACAGCCCTAACTATGGCTACACCTTC
TRBV2,15,TRBJ2-1,TRBD1,once,CASSPPRTGFNEQFF,TGTGCCAGCAGCCCACCCCGGACAGGGTTCAATGAGCAGTTCTTC
TRBV11-1,18,TRBJ2-1,TRBD2,.,CASSPLGASGRVHNEQFF,TGTGCCAGCAGCCCCCTGGGGGCTAGCGGGAGGGTACACAATGAGCAGTTCTTC
TRBV2,14,TRBJ2-2,.,many,CASSASLNTGELFF,TGTGCCAGCAGTGCTAGCCTCAACACCGGGGAGCTGTTTTTT
TRBV6-5,12,TRBJ1-2,TRBD1,many,CASSYPQGTYTF,TGTGCCAGCAGTTACCCACAGGGGACCTACACCTTC
TRBV10-1,15,TRBJ2-7,TRBD1,.,CASSVYRGDTYEQYF,TGCGCCAGCAGTGTATACAGGGGGGACACCTACGAGCAGTACTTC
TRBV2,14,TRBJ2-7,.,.,CASSPGRIVYEQYF,TGTGCCAGCAGTCCCGGGCGGATTGTCTACGAGCAGTACTTC
TRBV12-3/TRBV12-4,15,TRBJ1-6,.,few,CASSLGSGTYSPLHF,TGTGCCAGCAGTTTGGGGAGCGGGACCTATTCACCCCTCCACTTT
TRBV5-1,14,TRBJ2-1,TRBD2,.,CASILAGGNNEQFF,TGCGCCAGCATTTTAGCGGGGGGGAACAATGAGCAGTTCTTC
TRBV28,16,TRBJ2-3,TRBD1,.,CASSLLGQGATDTQYF,TGTGCCAGCAGTTTGCTCGGACAGGGGGCAACAGATACGCAGTATTTT
TRBV4-3,15,TRBJ2-7,.,many,CASSQEAQILREQYF,TGCGCCAGCAGCCAAGAGGCCCAGATCTTACGGGAGCAGTACTTC
TRBV14,17,TRBJ2-3,.,many,CASSQDMGRKPTDTQYF,TGTGCCAGCAGCCAAGATATGGGCAGGAAGCCGACAGATACGCAGTATTTT
TRBV6-1,14,TRBJ1-1,.,many,CASRRTGSNTEAFF,TGTGCCAGCAGAAGAACAGGGAGCAACACTGAAGCTTTCTTT
TRBV5-1,15,TRBJ2-2,.,many,CASRTGTANTGELFF,TGCGCCAGCAGAACCGGGACGGCGAACACCGGGGAGCTGTTTTTT
TRBV5-1,15,TRBJ2-1,TRBD2,many,CASSLAGGGHNEQFF,TGCGCCAGCAGCTTGGCCGGGGGGGGTCACAATGAGCAGTTCTTC
TRBV13,16,TRBJ2-7,TRBD1,few,CASSFNQGAGTYEQYF,TGTGCCAGCAGCTTCAACCAGGGGGCGGGCACCTACGAGCAGTACTTC
TRBV5-1,14,TRBJ2-7,.,few,CASSSPAGDYEQYF,TGCGCCAGCAGCTCTCCAGCAGGGGACTACGAGCAGTACTTC
TRBV12-3/TRBV12-4,17,TRBJ2-7,TRBD2,many,CASTLGGLAGSGHEQYF,TGTGCCAGCACTCTAGGGGGGCTAGCGGGGTCCGGGCACGAGCAGTACTTC
TRBV5-4,18,TRBJ2-5,TRBD2,few,CASSFGIAGGPDQETQYF,TGTGCCAGCAGCTTCGGGATAGCGGGGGGCCCCGACCAAGAGACCCAGTACTTC
TRBV25-1,17,TRBJ2-2,TRBD2,.,CASSLGLAGVATGELFF,TGTGCCAGCAGTCTCGGACTAGCGGGAGTTGCGACCGGGGAGCTGTTTTTT
TRBV20-1,15,TRBJ2-3,.,.,CSARRAGSGTDTQYF,TGCAGTGCTAGAAGGGCGGGGTCGGGGACAGATACGCAGTATTTT
TRBV11-1,18,TRBJ2-7,.,many,CASSIQRGGAPILYEQYF,TGTGCCAGCAGTATTCAGCGTGGAGGGGCACCCATCCTATACGAGCAGTACTTC
TRBV4-2,16,TRBJ2-7,TRBD2,many,CASSQETSGGVYEQYF,TGTGCCAGCAGCCAAGAGACTAGCGGGGGAGTATACGAGCAGTACTTC
TRBV28,16,TRBJ1-4,TRBD1,.,CASSSVTGVGNEKLFF,TGTGCCAGCAGCTCCGTGACAGGGGTCGGTAATGAAAAACTGTTTTTT
TRBV4-3,17,TRBJ2-3,TRBD2,many,CASSLSPSGASTDTQYF,TGCGCCAGCAGCCTATCTCCTAGCGGTGCTAGCACAGATACGCAGTATTTT
TRBV27,13,TRBJ1-1,.,few,CASSGSEAPEAFF,TGTGCCAGCTCCGGGAGTGAGGCCCCTGAAGCTTTCTTT
TRBV5-1,15,TRBJ2-1,TRBD1,many,CASSPGQGLGDEQFF,TGCGCCAGCAGCCCGGGACAGGGGCTTGGGGATGAGCAGTTCTTC
TRBV12-5,14,TRBJ1-1,.,many,CASGLDRINTEAFF,TGTGCTAGTGGTTTGGACAGAATTAACACTGAAGCTTTCTTT
TRBV5-1,14,TRBJ2-3,.,many,CASSLQDSTDTQYF,TGCGCCAGCAGCTTGCAGGACAGCACAGATACGCAGTATTTT
TRBV19,12,TRBJ2-7,.,few,CATRDISYEQYF,TGTGCCACCAGGGACATATCCTACGAGCAGTACTTC
TRBV12-3/TRBV12-4,14,TRBJ2-5,.,.,CASNLISEQETQYF,TGTGCCAGCAATTTAATTTCGGAGCAAGAGACCCAGTACTTC
TRBV5-5,12,TRBJ2-7,.,many,CASGKVTNEQYF,TGTGCCAGCGGGAAGGTTACCAACGAGCAGTACTTC
TRBV20-1,13,TRBJ2-3,.,few,CSASLARTDTQYF,TGCAGTGCTAGTTTGGCCCGCACAGATACGCAGTATTTT
TRBV4-2,16,TRBJ2-6,.,few,CASSQESPSGANVLTF,TGTGCCAGCAGCCAAGAATCCCCCTCTGGGGCCAACGTCCTGACTTTC
TRBV14,16,TRBJ2-2,.,few,CASSQELPRNTGELFF,TGTGCCAGCAGCCAAGAATTACCCAGAAACACCGGGGAGCTGTTTTTT
TRBV2,17,TRBJ2-1,TRBD2,few,CASSVSLTGGPYNEQFF,TGTGCCAGCAGTGTTTCTTTGACGGGGGGGCCGTACAATGAGCAGTTCTTC
TRBV6-2/TRBV6-3,14,TRBJ1-1,.,many,CASTQASAAPEAFF,TGTGCCAGCACCCAGGCTTCTGCCGCCCCCGAAGCTTTCTTT